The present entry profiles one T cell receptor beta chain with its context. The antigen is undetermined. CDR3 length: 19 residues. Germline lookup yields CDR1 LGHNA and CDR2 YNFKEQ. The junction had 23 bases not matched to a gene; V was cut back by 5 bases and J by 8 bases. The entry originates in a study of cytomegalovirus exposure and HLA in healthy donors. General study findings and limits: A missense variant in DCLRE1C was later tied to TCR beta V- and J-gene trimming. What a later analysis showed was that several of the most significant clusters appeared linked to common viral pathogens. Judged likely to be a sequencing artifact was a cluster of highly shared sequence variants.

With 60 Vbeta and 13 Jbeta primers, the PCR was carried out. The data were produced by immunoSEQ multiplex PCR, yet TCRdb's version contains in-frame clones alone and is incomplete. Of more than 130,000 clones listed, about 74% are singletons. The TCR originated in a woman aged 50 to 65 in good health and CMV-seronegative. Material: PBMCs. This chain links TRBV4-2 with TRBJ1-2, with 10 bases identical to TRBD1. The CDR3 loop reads CASSLGDFLWDRGTDGYTF. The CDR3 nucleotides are TGTGCCAGCAGCTTAGGCGATTTCCTCTGGGACAGGGGCACGGACGGCTACACCTTC.